These 15 T cell receptor beta chains share one sample of origin, sequenced in a study of ipilimumab plus nivolumab after autologous stem cell transplantation. Generated by immunoSEQ multiplex PCR, the TCRdb table keeps only in-frame clones and is missing some. The table lists 15,000 to 20,000 clones, around 80% of them singletons. The specimen comprised PBMCs, sampled in a trial of ipilimumab plus nivolumab as post-transplant consolidation. All receptors derive from a male donor with diffuse large B-cell lymphoma.

This chain uses TRBV5-1 with TRBJ2-1, with a weak D call TRBD2 (6 bases). Germline loops: CDR1 SGHRS, CDR2 YFSETQ. Deletions cut 4 bases from V and 7 bases from J, with 9 bases between. The CDR3 has 12 residues. CDR3 in DNA: TGCGCCAGCAGCACGGGAGAGAATGAGCAGTTCTTC. It is translated as CASSTGENEQFF.

The V gene is TRBV30, the J gene TRBJ1-2; no clear D gene. Germline V gives CDR1 GTSNPN, CDR2 SVGIG (reference sequence). The CDR3 contains 10 residues. Trimming removed 4 bases from V and 6 bases from J, with 6 bases in between. The CDR3 loop is CAWNYNGYTF. In nucleotides, the CDR3 is TGTGCCTGGAATTATAATGGCTACACCTTC.

The chain joins TRBV5-6 to TRBJ2-1, with 8 bases matching TRBD1. The CDR3 is 16 residues long. Germline loops: CDR1 SGHDT, CDR2 YYEEEE. Trimming at V came to 0 bases and at J to 8 bases, leaving 10 bases not matched to a gene. This CDR3 is CASSLVAGGAGHEQFF. The DNA of the CDR3 is TGTGCCAGCAGCTTGGTGGCAGGGGGCGCCGGTCATGAGCAGTTCTTC. Variable domain in full (rest from reference TRBV5-6 and TRBJ2-1): DAGVTQSPTHLIKTRGQQVTLRCSPKSGHDTVSWYQQALGQGPQFIFQYYEEEERQRGNFPDRFSGHQFPNYSSELNVNALLLGDSALYLCASSLVAGGAGHEQFFGPGTRLTVL.

The chain is built from TRBV19 and TRBJ1-1; the match to TRBD1 covers 9 bases. Germline V gene data show CDR1 as LNHDA and CDR2 as SQIVND (reference sequence). CDR3 size: 17 residues. With 3 bases clipped from V and 1 base from J, the junction kept 9 bases outside the gene matches. Here the CDR3 DNA reads TGTGCCAGTAGTATTGGGGACAGGGAGTACCAGAACACTGAAGCTTTCTTT. It encodes CASSIGDREYQNTEAFF.

The chain uses TRBV30 and TRBJ2-1, with TRBD1 matching 7 bases. The length of the CDR3 is 14 residues. V shed 3 bases, J shed 7 bases, and the junction held 9 bases outside the gene matches. Germline-derived CDR1 and CDR2 are GTSNPN and SVGIG (reference sequence). CDR3 in amino acids: CAWRLTGESNEQFF. The CDR3 DNA is TGTGCCTGGAGACTAACAGGGGAATCAAATGAGCAGTTCTTC. Full variable domain (missing parts from reference TRBV30 and TRBJ2-1): SQTIHQWPATLVQPVGSPLSLECTVEGTSNPNLYWYRQAAGRGLQLLFYSVGIGQISSEVPQNLSASRPQDRQFILSSKKLLLSDSGFYLCAWRLTGESNEQFFGPGTRLTVL.

This rearrangement joins TRBV9 to TRBJ2-3; D remains ambiguous. Germline V gives CDR1 SGDLS, CDR2 YYNGEE. V lost 2 bases to trimming and J lost 2 bases, with 12 bases between them. The CDR3 sequence is 15 residues long. DNA of the CDR3: TGTGCCAGCAGCGTTGGCTACACCTCCACAGATACGCAGTATTTT. Its translation: CASSVGYTSTDTQYF.

This clone has only a few counts. The chain joins TRBV11-3 to TRBJ2-3; no reliable D call. The CDR3 consists of 17 residues. In germline, CDR1 is SGHNT, CDR2 YENEEA. V was cut by 0 bases and J by 3 bases, with 16 bases left in between. The CDR3 nucleotides read TGTGCCAGCAGCTTAGATTCCACCAGATGGGGAACAGATACGCAGTATTTT. Its translation is CASSLDSTRWGTDTQYF. Full variable domain (remainder filled in from reference TRBV11-3 and TRBJ2-3): EAGVVQSPRYKIIEKKQPVAFWCNPISGHNTLYWYLQNLGQGPELLIRYENEEAVDDSQLPKDRFSAERLKGVDSTLKIQPAELGDSAVYLCASSLDSTRWGTDTQYFGPGTRLTVL.

There are a few counts of this clone. This chain connects TRBV2 to TRBJ2-7, with 10 positions matching TRBD1. The CDR3 has 14 residues. Trimming removed 2 bases from V and 7 bases from J; junction bases left unmatched: 5. The V gene's germline CDR1 is SNHLY and CDR2 FYNNEI. CDR3 bases: TGTGCCAGCAGTGAACGGGACAGGGGTAGGGAGCAGTACTTC. Translating it yields CASSERDRGREQYF.

The genes are TRBV7-2 and TRBJ2-7; maybe TRBD1 (5 bases). CDR1 SGHTA and CDR2 FQGNSA come from the germline V gene. The CDR3 runs to 15 residues. The ends were cut back, 0 bases at V and 3 bases at J, with 12 bases in the middle. The CDR3 bases are TGTGCCAGCAGCTTAGCTTTTCAGGGTTTCTACGAGCAGTACTTC. It is translated as CASSLAFQGFYEQYF.

The rearrangement links TRBV5-6 to TRBJ2-5; D is uncertain. V was pared by 0 bases and J by 1 base, with 1 base between. The CDR3 has 12 amino acids. Germline CDR1 is SGHDT and CDR2 is YYEEEE. The CDR3 DNA follows: TGTGCCAGCAGCTTGGTCCAAGAGACCCAGTACTTC. Its translation is CASSLVQETQYF.

This rearrangement joins TRBV2 to TRBJ2-1; D is ambiguous. The germline gives CDR1 SNHLY, CDR2 FYNNEI. The CDR3 has 13 residues. V lost 11 bases to trimming and J lost 0 bases, with 11 bases between them. As DNA, the CDR3 is TGTGCCGAGGTCCCCCCCTCCTACAATGAGCAGTTCTTC. Encoded protein: CAEVPPSYNEQFF.

The chain uses TRBV7-9 and TRBJ2-1, with TRBD2 as a possible D gene (7 bases). Trimming shortened V by 4 bases and J by 12 bases, and 22 bases separated the two germline ends. The CDR3 sequence is 15 residues long. Germline CDR1 is SEHNR and CDR2 is FQNEAQ (reference sequence). CDR3 sequence (DNA): TGTGCCAGCAGCTCGGCGGGGGCGAAGGGCCAGCGGCAGTTCTTC. Translated: CASSSAGAKGQRQFF.

This chain links TRBV5-1 with TRBJ1-6, with a weak D call TRBD1 (5 bases). This CDR3 comprises 14 residues. V lost 1 base and J 8 bases, leaving 10 bases between the germline ends. Germline V gene data show CDR1 as SGHRS and CDR2 as YFSETQ. CDR3 in DNA: TGCGCCAGCAGCTTGTCGGGGCGTGATTCACCCCTCCACTTT. This gives the protein CASSLSGRDSPLHF.

The chain couples TRBV6-6 to TRBJ1-4; 8 bases map to TRBD1. CDR1 MNHNY and CDR2 SVGAGI come from the germline V gene (reference sequence). The CDR3 extends over 14 amino acids. V was pared by 5 bases and J by 8 bases, with 7 bases of the junction left unmatched. This chain's CDR3 is CASSLQGGKEKLFF. The CDR3 DNA is TGTGCCAGCAGTCTACAGGGGGGAAAGGAAAAACTGTTTTTT.

The V gene is TRBV10-3, the J gene TRBJ2-7, with 11 bases aligning to TRBD1. Trimming took 0 bases from V and 7 from J; bases not matched to a gene: 8. Germline CDR1 is ENHRY and CDR2 is SYGVKD. This CDR3 comprises 16 residues. CDR3 protein: CAISESPGQGAEEQYF. The CDR3, as DNA: TGTGCCATCAGTGAGTCCCCTGGACAGGGGGCGGAGGAGCAGTACTTC.